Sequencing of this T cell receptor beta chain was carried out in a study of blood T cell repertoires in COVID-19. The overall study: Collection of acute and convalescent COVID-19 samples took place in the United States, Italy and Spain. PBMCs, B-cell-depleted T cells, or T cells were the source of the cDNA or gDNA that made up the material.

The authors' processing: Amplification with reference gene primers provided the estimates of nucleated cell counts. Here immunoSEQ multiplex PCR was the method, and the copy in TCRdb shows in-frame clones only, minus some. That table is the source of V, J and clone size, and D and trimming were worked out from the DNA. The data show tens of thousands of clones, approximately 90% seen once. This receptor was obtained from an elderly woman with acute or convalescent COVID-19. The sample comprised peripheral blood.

The CDR3 is CASSWTGVNTIYF. DNA of the CDR3: TGCGCCAGCAGCTGGACAGGGGTAAACACCATATATTTT. The rearrangement uses TRBV5-1 and TRBJ1-3, with 9 positions matching TRBD1. V was pared by 3 bases and J by 6 bases, with 1 base of the junction left unmatched. Germline V lookup: CDR1 SGHRS, CDR2 YFSETQ. This CDR3 contains 13 residues. The full variable domain, with the rest looked up from reference TRBV5-1 and TRBJ1-3, is KAGVTQTPRYLIKTRGQQVTLSCSPISGHRSVSWYQQTPGQGLQFLFEYFSETQRNKGNFPGRFSGRQFSNSRSEMNVSTLELGDSALYLCASSWTGVNTIYFGEGSWLTVV.